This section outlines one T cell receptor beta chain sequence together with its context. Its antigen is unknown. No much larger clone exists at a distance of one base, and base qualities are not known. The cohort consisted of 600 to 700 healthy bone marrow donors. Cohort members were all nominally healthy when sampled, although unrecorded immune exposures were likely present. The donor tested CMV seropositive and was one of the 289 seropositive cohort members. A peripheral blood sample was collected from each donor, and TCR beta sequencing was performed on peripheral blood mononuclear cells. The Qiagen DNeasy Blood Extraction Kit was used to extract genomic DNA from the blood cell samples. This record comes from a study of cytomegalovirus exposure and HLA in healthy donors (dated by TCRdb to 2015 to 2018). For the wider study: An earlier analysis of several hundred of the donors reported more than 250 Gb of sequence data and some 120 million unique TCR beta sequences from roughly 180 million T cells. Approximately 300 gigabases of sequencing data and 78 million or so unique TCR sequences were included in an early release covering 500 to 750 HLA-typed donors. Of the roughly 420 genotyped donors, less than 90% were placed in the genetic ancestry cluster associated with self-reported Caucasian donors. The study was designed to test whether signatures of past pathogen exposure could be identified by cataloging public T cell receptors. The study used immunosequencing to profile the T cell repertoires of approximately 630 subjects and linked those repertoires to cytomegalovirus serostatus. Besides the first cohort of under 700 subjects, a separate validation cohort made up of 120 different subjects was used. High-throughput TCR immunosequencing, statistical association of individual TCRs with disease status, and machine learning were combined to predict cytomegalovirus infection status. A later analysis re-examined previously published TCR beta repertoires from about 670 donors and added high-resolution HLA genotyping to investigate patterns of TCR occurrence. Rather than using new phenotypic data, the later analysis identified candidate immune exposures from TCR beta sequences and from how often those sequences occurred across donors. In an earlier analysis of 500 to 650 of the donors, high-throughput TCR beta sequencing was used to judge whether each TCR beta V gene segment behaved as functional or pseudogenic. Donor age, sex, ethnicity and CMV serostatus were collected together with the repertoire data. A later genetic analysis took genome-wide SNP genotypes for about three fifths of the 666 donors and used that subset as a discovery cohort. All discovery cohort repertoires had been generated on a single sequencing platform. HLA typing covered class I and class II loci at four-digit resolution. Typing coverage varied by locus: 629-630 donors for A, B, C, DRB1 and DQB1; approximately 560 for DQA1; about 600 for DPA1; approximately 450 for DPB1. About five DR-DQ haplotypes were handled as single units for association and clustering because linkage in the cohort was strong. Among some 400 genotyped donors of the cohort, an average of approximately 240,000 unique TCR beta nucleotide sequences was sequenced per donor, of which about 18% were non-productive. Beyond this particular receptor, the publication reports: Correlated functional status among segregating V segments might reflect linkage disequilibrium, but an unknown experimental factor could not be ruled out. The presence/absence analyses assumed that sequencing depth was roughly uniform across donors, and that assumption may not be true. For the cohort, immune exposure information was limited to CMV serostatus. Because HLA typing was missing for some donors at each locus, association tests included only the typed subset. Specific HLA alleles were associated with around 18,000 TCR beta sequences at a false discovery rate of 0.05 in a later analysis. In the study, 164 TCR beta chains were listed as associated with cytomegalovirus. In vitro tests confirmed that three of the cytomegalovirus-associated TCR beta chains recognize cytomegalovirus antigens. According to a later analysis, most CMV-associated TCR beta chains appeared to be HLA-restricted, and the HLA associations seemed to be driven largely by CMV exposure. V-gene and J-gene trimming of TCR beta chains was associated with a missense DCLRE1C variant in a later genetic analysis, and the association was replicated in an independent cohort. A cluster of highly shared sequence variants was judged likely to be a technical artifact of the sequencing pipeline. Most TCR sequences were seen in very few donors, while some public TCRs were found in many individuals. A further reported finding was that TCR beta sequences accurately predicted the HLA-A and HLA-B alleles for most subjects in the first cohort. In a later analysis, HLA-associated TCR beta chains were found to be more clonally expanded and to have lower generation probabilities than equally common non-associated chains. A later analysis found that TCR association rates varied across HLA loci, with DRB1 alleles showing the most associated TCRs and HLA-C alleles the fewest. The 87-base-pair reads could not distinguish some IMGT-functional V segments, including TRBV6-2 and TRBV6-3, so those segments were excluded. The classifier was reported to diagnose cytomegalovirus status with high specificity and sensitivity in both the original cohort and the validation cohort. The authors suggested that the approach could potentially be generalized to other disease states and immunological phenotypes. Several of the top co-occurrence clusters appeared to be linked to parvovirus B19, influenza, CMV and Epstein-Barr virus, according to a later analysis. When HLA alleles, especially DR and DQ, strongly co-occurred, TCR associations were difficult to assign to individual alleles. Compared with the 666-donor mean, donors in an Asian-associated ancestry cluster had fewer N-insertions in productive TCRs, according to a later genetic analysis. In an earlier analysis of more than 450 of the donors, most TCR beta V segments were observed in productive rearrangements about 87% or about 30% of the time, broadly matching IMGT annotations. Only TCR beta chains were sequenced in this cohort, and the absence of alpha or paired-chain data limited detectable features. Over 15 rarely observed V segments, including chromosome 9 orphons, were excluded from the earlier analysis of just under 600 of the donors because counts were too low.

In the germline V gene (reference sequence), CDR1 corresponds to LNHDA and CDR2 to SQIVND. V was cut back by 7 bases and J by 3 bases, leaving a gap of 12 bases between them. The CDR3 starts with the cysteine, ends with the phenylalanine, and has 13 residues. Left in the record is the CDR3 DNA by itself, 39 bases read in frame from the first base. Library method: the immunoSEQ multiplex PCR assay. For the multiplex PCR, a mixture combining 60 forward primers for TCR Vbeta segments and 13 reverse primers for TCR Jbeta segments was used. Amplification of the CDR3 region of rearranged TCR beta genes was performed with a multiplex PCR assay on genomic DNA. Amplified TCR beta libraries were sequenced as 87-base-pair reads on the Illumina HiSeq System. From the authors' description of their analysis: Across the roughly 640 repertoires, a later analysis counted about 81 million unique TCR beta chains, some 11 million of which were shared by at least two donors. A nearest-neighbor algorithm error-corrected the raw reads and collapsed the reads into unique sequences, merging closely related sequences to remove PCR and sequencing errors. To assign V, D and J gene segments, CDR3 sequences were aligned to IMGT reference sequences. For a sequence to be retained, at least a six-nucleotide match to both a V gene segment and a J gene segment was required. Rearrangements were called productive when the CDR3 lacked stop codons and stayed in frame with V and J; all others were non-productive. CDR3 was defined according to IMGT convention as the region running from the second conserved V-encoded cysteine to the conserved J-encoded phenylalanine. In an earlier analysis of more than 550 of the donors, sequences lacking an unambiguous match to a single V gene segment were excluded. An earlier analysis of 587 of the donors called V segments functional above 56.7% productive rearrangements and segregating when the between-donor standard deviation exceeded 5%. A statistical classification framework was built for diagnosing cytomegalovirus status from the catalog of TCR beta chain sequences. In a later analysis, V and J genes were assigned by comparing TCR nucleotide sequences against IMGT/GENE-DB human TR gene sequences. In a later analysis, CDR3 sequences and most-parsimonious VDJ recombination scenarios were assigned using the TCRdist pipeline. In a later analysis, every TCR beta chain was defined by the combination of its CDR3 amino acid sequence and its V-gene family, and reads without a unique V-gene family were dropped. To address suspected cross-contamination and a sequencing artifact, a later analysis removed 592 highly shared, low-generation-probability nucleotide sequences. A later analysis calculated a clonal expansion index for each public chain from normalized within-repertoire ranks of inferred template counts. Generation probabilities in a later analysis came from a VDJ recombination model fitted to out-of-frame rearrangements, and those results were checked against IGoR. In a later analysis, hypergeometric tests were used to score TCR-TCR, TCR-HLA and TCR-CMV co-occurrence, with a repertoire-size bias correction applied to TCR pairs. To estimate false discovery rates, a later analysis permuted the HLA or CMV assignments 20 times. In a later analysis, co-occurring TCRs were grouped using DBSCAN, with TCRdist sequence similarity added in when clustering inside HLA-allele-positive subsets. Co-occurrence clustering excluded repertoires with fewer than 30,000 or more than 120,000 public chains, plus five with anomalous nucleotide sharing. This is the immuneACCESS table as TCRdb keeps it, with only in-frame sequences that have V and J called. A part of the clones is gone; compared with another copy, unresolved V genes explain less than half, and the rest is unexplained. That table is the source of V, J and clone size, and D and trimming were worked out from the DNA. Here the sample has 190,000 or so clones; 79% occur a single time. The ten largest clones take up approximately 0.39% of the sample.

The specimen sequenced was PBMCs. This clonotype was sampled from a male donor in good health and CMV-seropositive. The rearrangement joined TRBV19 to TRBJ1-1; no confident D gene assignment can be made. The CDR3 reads CASNGWSDTEAFF. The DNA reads TGTGCCAGTAATGGTTGGTCAGACACTGAAGCTTTCTTT.